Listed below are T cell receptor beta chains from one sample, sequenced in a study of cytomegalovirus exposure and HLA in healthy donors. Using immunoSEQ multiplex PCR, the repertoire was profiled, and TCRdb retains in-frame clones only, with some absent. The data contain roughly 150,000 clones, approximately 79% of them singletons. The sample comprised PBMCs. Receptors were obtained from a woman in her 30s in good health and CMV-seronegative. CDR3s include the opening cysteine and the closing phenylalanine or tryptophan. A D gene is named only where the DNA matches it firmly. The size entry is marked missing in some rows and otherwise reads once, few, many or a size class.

DNA: TGCAGCGTGTCCAACGGGGTAGGTCAGCCCCAGCATTTT
CDR3: CSVSNGVGQPQHF
V: TRBV29-1
size: .
J: TRBJ1-5
D: .

DNA: TGTGCCAGTAGTGTCAGCGCAAGTGCCTATAATGAGCAGTTCTTC
CDR3: CASSVSASAYNEQFF
V: TRBV19
size: .
J: TRBJ2-1
D: .

DNA: TGTGCCAGCAGCTTCCCCATAGCGGGGGGACCCACAGATACGCAGTATTTT
CDR3: CASSFPIAGGPTDTQYF
V: TRBV5-4
size: .
J: TRBJ2-3
D: TRBD2

DNA: TGCGCCAGCAGCTTAAGTTTGGGGGGGACCCAGTACTTC
CDR3: CASSLSLGGTQYF
V: TRBV5-1
size: .
J: TRBJ2-5
D: .

DNA: TGTGCCCTACTTGGGGGGGCGAACACTGAAGCTTTCTTT
CDR3: CALLGGANTEAFF
V: TRBV11-2
size: few
J: TRBJ1-1
D: .

DNA: TGTGCCAGCAGTTTAGGGGGACTTTCACCCCTCCACTTT
CDR3: CASSLGGLSPLHF
V: TRBV27
size: few
J: TRBJ1-6
D: .

DNA: TGTGCCAGTAGTGCCGGGACAGGCTATGGCTACACCTTC
CDR3: CASSAGTGYGYTF
V: TRBV19
size: .
J: TRBJ1-2
D: TRBD1

DNA: TGTGCCAGCAGCATATCCGGGACTAGCGGGGGGATCGAGCAGTACTTC
CDR3: CASSISGTSGGIEQYF
V: TRBV11-2
size: .
J: TRBJ2-7
D: TRBD2

DNA: TGTGCCAGCAGCGTAGCGGGCAATGAGCAGTTCTTC
CDR3: CASSVAGNEQFF
V: TRBV9
size: .
J: TRBJ2-1
D: .

DNA: TGTGCCAGCAGTTACAGGGACAGGGGGATGAACACTGAAGCTTTCTTT
CDR3: CASSYRDRGMNTEAFF
V: TRBV6-5
size: .
J: TRBJ1-1
D: TRBD1

DNA: TGTGCTAGTGGTTTGGTACTAGGGACTAGCGGCCAGGGGCTTACGCAGTATTTT
CDR3: CASGLVLGTSGQGLTQYF
V: TRBV12-5
size: .
J: TRBJ2-3
D: TRBD2

DNA: TGCAGTGCATTTATGAATGAGCAGTTCTTC
CDR3: CSAFMNEQFF
V: TRBV20-1
size: .
J: TRBJ2-1
D: .

DNA: TGTGCCAGCATCTCATTGGTAGAAGATACGCAGTATTTT
CDR3: CASISLVEDTQYF
V: TRBV28
size: .
J: TRBJ2-3
D: .

DNA: TGTGCCAGCAGTTACCCAGGGAGGACAGGGGAAGCTTTCTTT
CDR3: CASSYPGRTGEAFF
V: TRBV6-5
size: once
J: TRBJ1-1
D: TRBD1

DNA: TGTGCCAGCAGCTTTACAGCGGGAGCCAACTACGAGCAGTACTTC
CDR3: CASSFTAGANYEQYF
V: TRBV5-5
size: .
J: TRBJ2-7
D: TRBD2

DNA: TGTGCCAGCAGTCTGACAGGGGTCTATGGCTACACCTTC
CDR3: CASSLTGVYGYTF
V: TRBV6-1
size: .
J: TRBJ1-2
D: TRBD1

DNA: TGTGCCAGCAGCTTGTTAGGTGCTGGGGCCTATACTAACTATGGCTACACCTTC
CDR3: CASSLLGAGAYTNYGYTF
V: TRBV5-4
size: .
J: TRBJ1-2
D: .

DNA: TGTGCCAGCAGCCCCAGGGGGCAGGGCGAGCAGTACTTC
CDR3: CASSPRGQGEQYF
V: TRBV9
size: .
J: TRBJ2-7
D: TRBD1

DNA: TGTGCCAGCTCACCACTTCCCGCCGCGGGCTACACCTTC
CDR3: CASSPLPAAGYTF
V: TRBV18
size: .
J: TRBJ1-2
D: .

DNA: TGCGCCAGCAGACGACTAGCGACGAACACCGGGGAGCTGTTTTTT
CDR3: CASRRLATNTGELFF
V: TRBV5-1
size: once
J: TRBJ2-2
D: TRBD2

DNA: TGTGCCAGTAGCAAAACACAGGGAAGCACTGAAGCTTTCTTT
CDR3: CASSKTQGSTEAFF
V: TRBV19
size: .
J: TRBJ1-1
D: .

DNA: TGCAGCGTCTCCGACAATGAGCAGTTCTTC
CDR3: CSVSDNEQFF
V: TRBV29-1
size: .
J: TRBJ2-1
D: .

DNA: TGTGCCAGCAGTTTATACGCGGGGGGGGCAACAGATACGCAGTATTTT
CDR3: CASSLYAGGATDTQYF
V: TRBV27
size: .
J: TRBJ2-3
D: TRBD2

DNA: TGTGCCAGCAGCTTAGGGACGGGAGTTGGCTACACCTTC
CDR3: CASSLGTGVGYTF
V: TRBV7-2
size: .
J: TRBJ1-2
D: .

DNA: TGTGCCAGTAGTATCGGACTCACGAATTCACCCCTCCACTTT
CDR3: CASSIGLTNSPLHF
V: TRBV19
size: .
J: TRBJ1-6
D: .

DNA: TGTGCCAGCAGCTTCCGTGGGACAGGGCAAGAGACCCAGTACTTC
CDR3: CASSFRGTGQETQYF
V: TRBV7-8
size: .
J: TRBJ2-5
D: TRBD1

DNA: TGTGCCAGCAGCCTCGTCCTGAGTCAGCCCCAGCATTTT
CDR3: CASSLVLSQPQHF
V: TRBV6-1
size: few
J: TRBJ1-5
D: .

DNA: TGCAGCGCGGTGACAGGTTCCTATGGCTACACCTTC
CDR3: CSAVTGSYGYTF
V: TRBV29-1
size: .
J: TRBJ1-2
D: .

DNA: TGTGCCACCATGGCACTAGCGGGGGACTACAATGAGCAGTTCTTC
CDR3: CATMALAGDYNEQFF
V: TRBV15
size: .
J: TRBJ2-1
D: TRBD2

DNA: TGTGCCAGCAGCCCTAGCGGGGGGGCCCTCAACACCGGGGAGCTGTTTTTT
CDR3: CASSPSGGALNTGELFF
V: TRBV27
size: .
J: TRBJ2-2
D: TRBD2

DNA: TGTGCCAGCAGTCCATATCTACCGGGACAGGGGAGCTACGAGCAGTACTTC
CDR3: CASSPYLPGQGSYEQYF
V: TRBV27
size: .
J: TRBJ2-7
D: TRBD1

DNA: TGTGCCAGCAGCTGGGGACTAGCGGGGGGCAAGTCATACTTC
CDR3: CASSWGLAGGKSYF
V: TRBV5-4
size: .
J: TRBJ2-7
D: TRBD2

DNA: TGTGCCAGCAGCCGACAGGGTCCCTATGGCTACACCTTC
CDR3: CASSRQGPYGYTF
V: TRBV5-8
size: .
J: TRBJ1-2
D: TRBD1

DNA: TGTGCCAGCAGTTACGGGACTAGCGGGTCCTACGAGCAGTACTTC
CDR3: CASSYGTSGSYEQYF
V: TRBV6-5
size: .
J: TRBJ2-7
D: TRBD2

DNA: TGTGCCAGCAGAATGACAGTTTCCTCTGGAAACACCATATATTTT
CDR3: CASRMTVSSGNTIYF
V: TRBV6-5
size: .
J: TRBJ1-3
D: .

DNA: TGTGCCAGCAGCCAAACTCAGGGGCACTATGGCTACACCTTC
CDR3: CASSQTQGHYGYTF
V: TRBV7-3
size: .
J: TRBJ1-2
D: .

DNA: TGCAGCGGAGACAGATACAATGAGCAGTTCTTC
CDR3: CSGDRYNEQFF
V: TRBV29-1
size: once
J: TRBJ2-1
D: .

DNA: TGTGCCAGCAGTACCGGGACAATCGGCAATCAGCCCCAGCATTTT
CDR3: CASSTGTIGNQPQHF
V: TRBV6-6
size: .
J: TRBJ1-5
D: .

DNA: TGTGCCAGCAGCGTAGTTGGTAGCGAAGAGACCCAGTACTTC
CDR3: CASSVVGSEETQYF
V: TRBV9
size: .
J: TRBJ2-5
D: .

DNA: TGTGCCAGTAGTATGGCGGCTAAGAGGGAGCAGTACTTC
CDR3: CASSMAAKREQYF
V: TRBV19
size: .
J: TRBJ2-7
D: .

DNA: TGTGCCAGCAGCTTAGGACAGGGATATGGCTACACCTTC
CDR3: CASSLGQGYGYTF
V: TRBV11-2
size: .
J: TRBJ1-2
D: TRBD1